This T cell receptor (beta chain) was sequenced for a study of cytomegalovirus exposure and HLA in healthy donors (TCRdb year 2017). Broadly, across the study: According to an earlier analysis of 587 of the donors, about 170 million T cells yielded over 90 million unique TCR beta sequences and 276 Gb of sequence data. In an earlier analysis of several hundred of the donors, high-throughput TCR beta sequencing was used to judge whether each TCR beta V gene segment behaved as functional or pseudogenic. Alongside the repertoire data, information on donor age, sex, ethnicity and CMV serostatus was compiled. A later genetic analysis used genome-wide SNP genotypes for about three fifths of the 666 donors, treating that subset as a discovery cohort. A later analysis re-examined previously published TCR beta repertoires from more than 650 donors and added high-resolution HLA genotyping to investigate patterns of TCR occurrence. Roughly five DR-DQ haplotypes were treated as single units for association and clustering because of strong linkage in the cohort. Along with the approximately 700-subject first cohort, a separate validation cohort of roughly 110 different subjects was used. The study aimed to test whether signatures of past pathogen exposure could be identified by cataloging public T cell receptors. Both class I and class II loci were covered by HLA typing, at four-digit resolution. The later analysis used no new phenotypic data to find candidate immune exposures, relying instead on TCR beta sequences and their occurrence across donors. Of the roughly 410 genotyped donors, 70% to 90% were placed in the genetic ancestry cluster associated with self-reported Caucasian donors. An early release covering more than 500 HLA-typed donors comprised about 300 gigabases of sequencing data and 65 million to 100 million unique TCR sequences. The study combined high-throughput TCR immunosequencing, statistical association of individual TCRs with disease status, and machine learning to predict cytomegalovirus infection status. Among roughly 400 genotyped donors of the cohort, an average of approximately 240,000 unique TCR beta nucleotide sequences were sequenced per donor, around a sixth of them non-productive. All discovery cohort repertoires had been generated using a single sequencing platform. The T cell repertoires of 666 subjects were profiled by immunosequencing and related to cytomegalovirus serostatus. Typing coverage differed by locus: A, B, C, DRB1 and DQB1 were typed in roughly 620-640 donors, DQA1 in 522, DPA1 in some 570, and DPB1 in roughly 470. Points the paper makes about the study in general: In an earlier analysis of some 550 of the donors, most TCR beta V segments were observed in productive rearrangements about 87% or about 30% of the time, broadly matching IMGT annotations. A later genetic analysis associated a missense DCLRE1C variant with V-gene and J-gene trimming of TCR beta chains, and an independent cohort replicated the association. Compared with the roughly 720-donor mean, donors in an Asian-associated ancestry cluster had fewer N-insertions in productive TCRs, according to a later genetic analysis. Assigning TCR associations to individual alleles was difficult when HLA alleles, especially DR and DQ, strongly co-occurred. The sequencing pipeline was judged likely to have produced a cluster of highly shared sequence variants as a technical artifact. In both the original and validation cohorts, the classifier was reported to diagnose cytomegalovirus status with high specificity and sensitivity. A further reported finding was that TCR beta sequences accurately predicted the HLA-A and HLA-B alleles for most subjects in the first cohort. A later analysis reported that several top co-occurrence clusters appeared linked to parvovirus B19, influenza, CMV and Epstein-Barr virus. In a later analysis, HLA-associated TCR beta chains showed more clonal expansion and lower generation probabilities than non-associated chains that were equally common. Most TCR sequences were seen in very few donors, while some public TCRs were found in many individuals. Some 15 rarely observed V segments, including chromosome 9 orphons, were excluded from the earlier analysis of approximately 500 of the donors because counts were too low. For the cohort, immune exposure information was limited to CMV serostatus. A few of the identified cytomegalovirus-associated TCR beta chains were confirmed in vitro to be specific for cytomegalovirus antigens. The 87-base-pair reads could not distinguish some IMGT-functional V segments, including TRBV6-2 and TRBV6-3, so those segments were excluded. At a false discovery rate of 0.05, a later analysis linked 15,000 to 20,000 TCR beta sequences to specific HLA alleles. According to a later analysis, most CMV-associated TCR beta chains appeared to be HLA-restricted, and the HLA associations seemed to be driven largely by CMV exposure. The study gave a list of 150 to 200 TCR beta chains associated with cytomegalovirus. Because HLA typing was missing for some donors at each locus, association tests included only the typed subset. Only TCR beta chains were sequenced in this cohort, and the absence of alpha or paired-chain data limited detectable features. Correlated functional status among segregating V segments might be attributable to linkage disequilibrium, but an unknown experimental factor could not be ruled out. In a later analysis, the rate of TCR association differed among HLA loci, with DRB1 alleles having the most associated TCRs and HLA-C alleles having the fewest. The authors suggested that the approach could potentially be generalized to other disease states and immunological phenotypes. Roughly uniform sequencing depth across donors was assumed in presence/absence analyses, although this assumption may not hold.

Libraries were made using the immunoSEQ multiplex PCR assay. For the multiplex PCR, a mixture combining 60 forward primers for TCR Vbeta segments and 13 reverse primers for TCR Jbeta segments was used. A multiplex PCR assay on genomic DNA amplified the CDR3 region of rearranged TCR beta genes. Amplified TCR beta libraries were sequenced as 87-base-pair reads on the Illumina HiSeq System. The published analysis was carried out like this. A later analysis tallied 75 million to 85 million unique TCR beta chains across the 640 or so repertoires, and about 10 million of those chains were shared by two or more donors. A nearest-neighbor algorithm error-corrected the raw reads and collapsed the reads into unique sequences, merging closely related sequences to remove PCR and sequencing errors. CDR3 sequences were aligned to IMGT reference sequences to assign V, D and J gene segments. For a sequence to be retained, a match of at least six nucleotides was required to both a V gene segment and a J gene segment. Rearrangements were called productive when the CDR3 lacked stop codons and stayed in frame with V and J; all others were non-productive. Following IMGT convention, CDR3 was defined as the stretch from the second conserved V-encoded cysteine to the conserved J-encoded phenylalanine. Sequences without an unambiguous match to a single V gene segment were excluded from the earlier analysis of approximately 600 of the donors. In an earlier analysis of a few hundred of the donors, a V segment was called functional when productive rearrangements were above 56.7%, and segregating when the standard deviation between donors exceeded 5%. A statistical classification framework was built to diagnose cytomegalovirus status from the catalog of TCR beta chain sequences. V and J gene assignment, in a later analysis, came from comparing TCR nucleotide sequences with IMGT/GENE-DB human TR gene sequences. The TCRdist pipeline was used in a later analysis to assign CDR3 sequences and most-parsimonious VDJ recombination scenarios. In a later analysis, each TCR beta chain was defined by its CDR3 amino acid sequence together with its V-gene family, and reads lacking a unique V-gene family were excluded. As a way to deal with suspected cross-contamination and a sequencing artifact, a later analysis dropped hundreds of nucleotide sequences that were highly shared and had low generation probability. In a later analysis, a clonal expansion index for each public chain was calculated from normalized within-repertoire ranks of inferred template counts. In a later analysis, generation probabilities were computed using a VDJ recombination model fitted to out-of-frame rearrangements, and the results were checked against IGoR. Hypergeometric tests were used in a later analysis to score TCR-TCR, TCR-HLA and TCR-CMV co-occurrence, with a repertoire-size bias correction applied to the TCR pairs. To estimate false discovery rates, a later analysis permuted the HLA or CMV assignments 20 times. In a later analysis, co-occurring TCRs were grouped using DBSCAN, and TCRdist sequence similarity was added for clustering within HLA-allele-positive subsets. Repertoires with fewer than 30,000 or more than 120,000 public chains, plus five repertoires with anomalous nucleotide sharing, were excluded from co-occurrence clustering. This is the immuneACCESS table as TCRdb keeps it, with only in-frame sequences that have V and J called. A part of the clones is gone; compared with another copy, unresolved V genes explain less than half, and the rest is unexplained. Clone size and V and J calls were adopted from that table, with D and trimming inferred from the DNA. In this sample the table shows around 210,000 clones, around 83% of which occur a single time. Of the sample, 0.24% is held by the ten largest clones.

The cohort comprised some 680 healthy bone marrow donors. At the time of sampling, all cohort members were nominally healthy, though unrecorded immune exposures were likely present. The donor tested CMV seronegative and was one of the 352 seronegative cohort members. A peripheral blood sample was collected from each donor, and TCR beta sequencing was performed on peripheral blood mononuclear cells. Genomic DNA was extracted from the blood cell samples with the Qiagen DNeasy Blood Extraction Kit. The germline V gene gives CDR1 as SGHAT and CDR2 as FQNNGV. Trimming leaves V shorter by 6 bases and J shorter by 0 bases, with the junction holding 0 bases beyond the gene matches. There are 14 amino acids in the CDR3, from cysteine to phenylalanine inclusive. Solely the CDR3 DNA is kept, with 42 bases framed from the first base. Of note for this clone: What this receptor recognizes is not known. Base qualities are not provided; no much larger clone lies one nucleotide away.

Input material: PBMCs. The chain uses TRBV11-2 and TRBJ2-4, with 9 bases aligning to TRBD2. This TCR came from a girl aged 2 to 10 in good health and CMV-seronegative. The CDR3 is CASRLAGAKNIQYF. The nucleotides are TGTGCCAGCAGACTAGCGGGAGCCAAAAACATTCAGTACTTC.